The rows below give T cell receptor beta chains drawn from one sample of a study of Ad26.COV2.S vaccination and SARS-CoV-2 variants. Produced via immunoSEQ multiplex PCR; TCRdb's table is partial and in-frame only. The sample lists more than 300,000 clones, 85% seen once, with approximately 2.1% in the top ten. The sample consisted of peripheral blood, taken in a trial of Ad26.COV2.S vaccine versus placebo. The receptor source for this set is a person aged 18-65 years who received the Ad26.COV2.S COVID-19 vaccine or a placebo. CDR3s include the opening cysteine and the closing phenylalanine or tryptophan. The D gene is left open where the match is weak. The size entry is marked missing in some rows and otherwise reads once, few, many or a size class.

cdr3_length d_call j_call v_call clone_size cdr3_aa cdr3_nt
15 NA TRBJ1-2 TRBV14 NA CASSQDIGPLYGYTF TGTGCCAGCAGCCAAGATATAGGACCCCTCTATGGCTACACCTTC
15 TRBD1 TRBJ2-7 TRBV11-2 once CASSFPQTGAYEQYF TGTGCCAGCAGCTTTCCCCAGACAGGGGCCTACGAGCAGTACTTC
14 NA TRBJ1-6 TRBV7-9 few CASSLGEGYSPLHF TGTGCCAGCAGCTTGGGGGAAGGATATTCACCCCTCCACTTT
15 TRBD2 TRBJ2-1 TRBV27 NA CASWKAGGFQNEQFF TGTGCCAGCTGGAAAGCGGGGGGTTTCCAAAATGAGCAGTTCTTC
16 NA TRBJ1-5 TRBV7-2 NA CASRSPPLGSNQPQHF TGTGCCAGCAGATCACCCCCCCTGGGGAGCAATCAGCCCCAGCATTTT
12 NA TRBJ2-7 TRBV28 NA CASTDPPYEQYF TGTGCCAGCACAGATCCGCCCTACGAGCAGTACTTC
12 NA TRBJ1-1 TRBV19 NA CASRFRDTEAFF TGTGCCAGCCGTTTTCGGGACACTGAAGCTTTCTTT
15 TRBD1 TRBJ1-2 TRBV27 NA CASSRRTGGAYGYTF TGTGCCAGCAGTAGGCGGACAGGGGGCGCTTATGGCTACACCTTC
14 TRBD1 TRBJ1-2 TRBV10-3 NA CAISVGQGIRGYTF TGTGCCATCAGTGTGGGACAGGGGATCAGGGGCTACACCTTC
17 TRBD1 TRBJ2-7 TRBV5-1 NA CASSSYFSGTGAYEQYF TGCGCCAGCAGCTCCTACTTTAGTGGGACAGGGGCCTACGAGCAGTACTTC
15 NA TRBJ1-1 TRBV7-8 NA CASSLRGQVNTEAFF TGTGCCAGCAGCTTAAGGGGACAAGTGAACACTGAAGCTTTCTTT
18 TRBD2 TRBJ2-3 TRBV9 NA CASSAGTSGGLARGTQYF TGTGCCAGCAGCGCCGGGACTAGCGGGGGCCTCGCCCGGGGGACGCAGTATTTT
16 NA TRBJ1-3 TRBV11-3 NA CASSLDLASSGNTIYF TGTGCCAGCAGCTTAGATTTGGCAAGCTCTGGAAACACCATATATTTT
13 NA TRBJ2-7 TRBV12-3/TRBV12-4 NA CASSLNREDEQYF TGTGCCAGCAGTTTAAACAGGGAGGACGAGCAGTACTTC
16 NA TRBJ2-7 TRBV14 NA CASSQDTDSSLYEQYF TGTGCCAGCAGCCAAGATACGGACAGCAGCCTCTACGAGCAGTACTTC
14 TRBD2 TRBJ2-3 TRBV6-6 NA CAVQTSGLTDTQYF TGTGCCGTTCAGACTAGCGGGCTAACAGATACGCAGTATTTT
14 TRBD2 TRBJ2-7 TRBV5-5 few CASSLVGGSSEQYF TGTGCCAGCAGCTTGGTTGGCGGGAGCTCCGAGCAGTACTTC
18 NA TRBJ2-5 TRBV9 NA CASSVKGGQAAGGETQYF TGTGCCAGCAGCGTAAAAGGGGGACAGGCTGCGGGAGGAGAGACCCAGTACTTC
16 NA TRBJ2-3 TRBV5-8 NA CASSPGEVPSADTQYF TGTGCCAGCAGCCCCGGGGAGGTCCCCTCCGCAGATACGCAGTATTTT
16 TRBD2 TRBJ2-3 TRBV24-1 NA CATSDPGGGSTDTQYF TGTGCCACCAGTGACCCCGGGGGGGGCAGTACAGATACGCAGTATTTT
15 NA TRBJ1-6 TRBV10-3 NA CAISESEALLLPLHF TGTGCCATCAGTGAGTCTGAGGCCCTCCTTCTACCCCTCCACTTT
15 NA TRBJ1-5 TRBV2 NA CASRRGPRGDQPQHF TGTGCCAGCAGACGGGGCCCCAGGGGAGATCAGCCCCAGCATTTT
19 TRBD1 TRBJ2-3 TRBV10-3 NA CAISAGDRGPESPTDTQYF TGTGCCATCAGTGCTGGGGACAGGGGGCCTGAGTCCCCCACAGATACGCAGTATTTT
12 NA TRBJ2-3 TRBV3-1/TRBV3-2 NA CASRVGTDTQYF TGTGCCAGCAGAGTCGGCACAGATACGCAGTATTTT
13 NA TRBJ2-7 TRBV7-8 NA CASSFSGNYEQYF TGTGCCAGCAGCTTCAGCGGAAACTACGAGCAGTACTTC
17 NA TRBJ2-3 TRBV19 NA CASSIKGGGGSTDTQYF TGTGCCAGTAGTATAAAAGGTGGGGGGGGCTCCACAGATACGCAGTATTTT
15 NA TRBJ2-4 TRBV10-1 NA CASSATGGAKNIQYF TGCGCCAGCAGTGCCACGGGCGGAGCCAAAAACATTCAGTACTTC
16 NA TRBJ1-6 TRBV19 NA CASSIFATALNSPLHF TGTGCCAGTAGTATCTTTGCGACAGCGCTCAATTCACCCCTCCACTTT
15 NA TRBJ2-3 TRBV5-1 NA CASWETGSSTDTQYF TGCGCCAGCTGGGAGACAGGATCTAGCACAGATACGCAGTATTTT
11 TRBD1 TRBJ2-7 TRBV29-1 NA CSATTGSEQYF TGCAGCGCGACGACAGGGTCCGAGCAGTACTTC
16 NA TRBJ2-7 TRBV15 once CATSRDQVLSSYEQYF TGTGCCACCAGCAGAGATCAGGTACTCAGCTCCTACGAGCAGTACTTC
17 TRBD1 TRBJ2-1 TRBV23-1 NA CASSLSEARQGYNEQFF TGCGCCAGCAGTCTCTCCGAGGCGCGACAGGGATACAATGAGCAGTTCTTC
12 NA TRBJ1-5 TRBV7-2 NA CASSLVRQPQHF TGTGCCAGCAGCTTAGTTCGGCAGCCCCAGCATTTT
16 TRBD1 TRBJ2-7 TRBV7-9 NA CASSPTGGAWIHEQYF TGTGCCAGCAGCCCGACAGGGGGAGCTTGGATCCACGAGCAGTACTTC
12 NA TRBJ1-2 TRBV4-1 NA CASSQSSYGYTF TGCGCCAGCAGCCAATCAAGCTATGGCTACACCTTC
11 NA TRBJ1-1 TRBV10-2 NA CASRVGAEAFF TGCGCCAGCAGGGTAGGGGCAGAAGCTTTCTTT
16 NA TRBJ2-2 TRBV30 NA CAWRGGLYSGTGELFF TGTGCCTGGAGAGGGGGGTTGTATAGCGGCACCGGGGAGCTGTTTTTT
13 NA TRBJ2-7 TRBV6-5 NA CASSYDPLDEQYF TGTGCCAGCAGTTACGACCCCCTAGACGAGCAGTACTTC
13 NA TRBJ2-7 TRBV28 NA CASSLNRINEQYF TGTGCCAGCAGTTTGAACAGGATCAACGAGCAGTACTTC
13 NA TRBJ1-1 TRBV6-5 NA CASSYMANTEAFF TGTGCCAGCAGTTACATGGCGAACACTGAAGCTTTCTTT
13 NA TRBJ1-1 TRBV7-3 NA CASSHSVNTEAFF TGTGCCAGCAGCCACAGTGTGAACACTGAAGCTTTCTTT
14 NA TRBJ1-5 TRBV29-1 NA CSARWGASNQPQHF TGCAGCGCCAGATGGGGGGCTAGCAATCAGCCCCAGCATTTT
12 NA TRBJ1-5 TRBV19 NA CASSPDRSPQHF TGTGCCAGTAGCCCAGACAGATCGCCCCAGCATTTT
13 NA TRBJ1-1 TRBV6-2/TRBV6-3 NA CASSYLYTTEAFF TGTGCCAGCAGTTACTTGTACACTACTGAAGCTTTCTTT
17 NA TRBJ2-1 TRBV7-9 NA CASSLPLGGSSYNEQFF TGTGCCAGCAGCTTACCACTAGGGGGGTCCTCCTACAATGAGCAGTTCTTC